The T cell receptor beta chain under discussion was sequenced for a study of blood T cell repertoires in COVID-19. About the research overall: Both acute and convalescent COVID-19 samples were obtained from the United States, Italy and Spain. T cells, B-cell-depleted T cells, or PBMCs provided the cDNA or gDNA that served as material.

Sequenced by immunoSEQ multiplex PCR; TCRdb stores in-frame clones only, minus some. The repertoire includes more than 70,000 clones, 75% to 90% of them detected once, and 5.8% sits in the top ten. The CDR3 is 18 residues long. Germline trimming cut 0 bases from V and 0 bases from J; bases unmatched to any gene: 9. The germline V gene encodes CDR1 SEHNR and CDR2 FQNEAQ (reference sequence). The chain uses TRBV7-9 and TRBJ1-1; 8 nucleotides line up with TRBD1. This TCR derives from a man aged 50 to 59 with active COVID-19. What was sequenced was peripheral blood. The CDR3 sequence is CASSLAMRTGRMNTEAFF. CDR3 DNA sequence: TGTGCCAGCAGCTTAGCGATGAGGACAGGGCGAATGAACACTGAAGCTTTCTTT.